The clone carrying this TCR beta chain showed up just a few times. As yet, its antigen is unknown. The CDR3 is made up of 14 amino acids. Germline assignment: CDR1 MNHEY and CDR2 SMNVEV (reference sequence). The junction had 2 bases not matched to a gene; V was cut back by 6 bases and J by 2 bases. PBMCs, the starting material, were the source of sorted CD4+ and CD8+ T cells. The sample belongs to a study of CD8+ T cells in alopecia areata. Study-wide findings and caveats: Relative to normal scalp, lesional scalp, especially alopecia totalis/universalis, showed higher clonality. There were also resident alphabeta T cells of normal skin sequenced in scalp samples. Mice gave a clearer picture of TCR sharing than patients did, possibly for HLA-related reasons.

Sequencing templates came from extracted RNA that was reverse transcribed into cDNA. Assay used: immunoSEQ multiplex PCR; TCRdb lists only in-frame clones, some missing. The sample records around 100,000 clones, around 50% being singletons. Sequences were obtained from CD4+ T cells sorted from blood. The chain employs TRBV27 and TRBJ2-3; 10 positions agree with TRBD1. This sequence was found in a human donor in good health. CDR3 amino acids: CASRRQGATDTQYF. The CDR3 nucleotides are TGTGCCAGCAGGCGACAGGGGGCCACAGATACGCAGTATTTT.